A selection of T cell receptor beta chains follows, all from one sample in a study of shared T cell receptors in the human thymus. Some clones are missing from TCRdb's copy, which holds only in-frame ones; the method was immunoSEQ multiplex PCR. The table has some 760,000 clones, 80% to 90% seen once. These data are also associated with another study on human thymus T cells.

The sequenced sample consisted of thymocytes. Receptor source: a girl less than two years old with a congenital heart defect. Both conserved end residues are part of each CDR3. The order of the fields is clone size, J gene, D gene, V gene, CDR3 protein, CDR3 DNA. A D gene is named only where the DNA matches it firmly. A clone size is listed for some rows: how often the clone was seen (once, few, many), or a class if it is expanded.

.	TRBJ1-2	TRBD1	TRBV4-3	CASSQGAGTVKSGECYGYTF	TGCGCCAGCAGCCAAGGGGCCGGGACAGTCAAATCTGGAGAGTGCTATGGCTACACCTTC
.	TRBJ2-7	TRBD1	TRBV19	CASSRDRGHNDEQYF	TGTGCCAGTAGTAGAGACAGGGGGCATAACGACGAGCAGTACTTC
once	TRBJ1-1	TRBD1	TRBV7-4	CASSLGRGGTGIMNTEAFF	TGTGCCAGCAGCTTAGGAAGGGGCGGGACAGGGATCATGAACACTGAAGCTTTCTTT
.	TRBJ2-7	.	TRBV6-5	CASSQFDEQYF	TGTGCCAGCAGCCAGTTCGACGAGCAGTACTTC
.	TRBJ2-1	.	TRBV7-6	CASSLDRNYRSQFF	TGTGCCAGCAGCTTAGACAGGAATTACAGGTCTCAGTTCTTC
.	TRBJ1-2	.	TRBV14	CASSQGQNGAATYGYTF	TGTGCCAGCAGCCAAGGGCAAAATGGGGCAGCCACCTATGGCTACACCTTC
.	TRBJ1-2	TRBD1	TRBV27	CASSFGTGGGNYGYTF	TGTGCCAGCAGTTTCGGGACAGGGGGAGGAAACTATGGCTACACCTTC
once	TRBJ1-2	.	TRBV9	CASSVGGVSYGYTF	TGTGCCAGCAGCGTCGGGGGGGTCAGCTATGGCTACACCTTC
few	TRBJ2-7	TRBD1	TRBV7-2	CASTDLETGGRDEQYF	TGTGCCAGCACCGATCTGGAGACAGGGGGACGAGACGAGCAGTACTTC
.	TRBJ2-7	TRBD1	TRBV7-6	CASSLAVARDRGTYEQYF	TGTGCCAGCAGCTTAGCGGTGGCGAGGGACAGGGGAACCTACGAGCAGTACTTC
.	TRBJ2-1	.	TRBV11-3	CASSFPGNNEQFF	TGTGCCAGCAGCTTCCCAGGGAACAATGAGCAGTTCTTC
.	TRBJ2-2	TRBD1	TRBV27	CASSHWTGGNTGELFF	TGTGCCAGCAGCCACTGGACAGGGGGGAACACCGGGGAGCTGTTTTTT
.	TRBJ1-5	.	TRBV27	CASSPGRHQPQHF	TGTGCCAGCAGCCCCGGGAGGCACCAGCCCCAGCATTTT
.	TRBJ2-4	TRBD2	TRBV27	CASSPILSGGVNIQYF	TGTGCCAGCAGTCCCATACTTAGCGGGGGCGTAAACATTCAGTACTTC
.	TRBJ1-5	.	TRBV6-6	CASRTDNQPQHF	TGTGCCAGCCGGACAGATAATCAGCCCCAGCATTTT
once	TRBJ1-1	.	TRBV19	CASSIPNTEAFF	TGTGCCAGTAGTATCCCAAACACTGAAGCTTTCTTT
.	TRBJ2-1	TRBD1	TRBV5-6	CASSLTRDRSRNEQFF	TGTGCCAGCAGCTTAACCCGGGACAGGTCTCGGAATGAGCAGTTCTTC